Listed here are 24 T cell receptor beta chains from one sample, sequenced in a study of blood T cell repertoires in COVID-19 (dated by TCRdb to the early 2020s). Receptor libraries were prepared by the immunoSEQ multiplex PCR assay. The table comes from immuneACCESS by way of TCRdb, which keeps in-frame sequences with V and J called. Part of the clones is missing from these tables; in studies checked, under half for an unresolved V gene and the rest for unknown reasons. The sample table shows about 180,000 clones, and around 80% are seen once. Together, the top ten hold approximately 12% of the sample. Sequencing was done on a sample of peripheral blood. Every receptor here comes from a woman older than 75 with COVID-19, enrolled during active disease.

The chain has TRBV6-5 and TRBJ1-1; 7 bases are a match to TRBD1. This CDR3 spans 14 amino acids. The germline V gene has CDR1 MNHEY and CDR2 SVGAGI. V was clipped by 2 bases and J by 3 bases; unmatched bases: 3. CDR3 loop: CASSYRGRDTEAFF. The CDR3 bases are TGTGCCAGCAGTTACAGGGGGCGGGACACTGAAGCTTTCTTT.

At least ten counts were recorded for this clone. This rearrangement joins TRBV2 to TRBJ2-1; D may be TRBD1 (5 bases). Trimming stripped 3 bases from V and 0 bases from J, with 6 bases between. CDR1 is SNHLY and CDR2 is FYNNEI in the germline V gene. The CDR3 is 14 amino acids. CDR3 sequence: CASSDQGSYNEQFF. CDR3 nucleotide sequence: TGTGCCAGCAGTGACCAGGGCTCCTACAATGAGCAGTTCTTC.

The genes are TRBV5-4 and TRBJ1-1, with D tentatively TRBD1 (6 bases). The length of the CDR3 is 13 residues. Trimming took 4 bases from V and 6 from J, leaving 13 bases between them. Germline-derived CDR1 and CDR2 are SGHNT and YYREEE (reference sequence). CDR3 residues: CASSQTGTPEAFF. The CDR3 nucleotides are TGTGCCAGCAGCCAAACAGGGACCCCTGAAGCTTTCTTT.

CDR3 coding DNA: TGTGCCAGCCGGTCCACCTACGAGCAGTACTTC. It encodes CASRSTYEQYF. The J gene is TRBJ2-7, the V gene TRBV6-5, with D hard to call. Germline CDR1 MNHEY, CDR2 SVGAGI. V was clipped by 8 bases and J by 2 bases, with 7 bases between them. This CDR3 has 11 amino acids.

The CDR3: CASSQAQGVNTEAFF. CDR3 nucleotides: TGTGCCAGCAGCCAGGCACAGGGGGTCAACACTGAAGCTTTCTTT. The V gene is TRBV4-2, the J gene TRBJ1-1, with 8 bases identical to TRBD1. The CDR3 is 15 residues long. V was clipped by 3 bases and J by 2 bases; unmatched bases: 5. The V gene's germline CDR1 is LGHNA and CDR2 YNFKEQ.

This clone has just one count. V is TRBV2 and J is TRBJ2-2, with a tentative D call TRBD2 (6 bases). CDR3 length equals 15 residues. V shed 4 bases and J shed 0 bases, with 9 bases lying between them. CDR1 is SNHLY and CDR2 is FYNNEI in the germline V gene. The CDR3 DNA is TGTGCCAGCAGTGCGTGGGGGGCGAACACCGGGGAGCTGTTTTTT. Amino acid sequence: CASSAWGANTGELFF.

As to this clone: This clone may be a read error of a much larger clone one base away. The sample has other DNA sequences that encode this CDR3 too. The J gene is TRBJ2-5, the V gene TRBV7-2; 8 bases line up with TRBD1. The CDR3 runs 13 residues. The germline V gene has CDR1 SGHTA and CDR2 FQGNSA. Unmatched junction bases numbered 1, after V lost 3 bases and J lost 4 bases. DNA of the CDR3: TGTGCCAGCAGCTTCACAGGGGGAGAGACCCAGTACTTC. This sequence encodes CASSFTGGETQYF.

J is TRBJ2-7 and V is TRBV28, with D unresolved. The germline V gene encodes CDR1 MDHEN and CDR2 SYDVKM. Trimming removed 5 bases at V and 0 bases at J, with 8 bases between. The length of the CDR3 is 13 residues. The CDR3 loop is CASSLPPSYEQYF. The CDR3, as DNA: TGTGCCAGCAGTCTTCCTCCCTCCTACGAGCAGTACTTC.

V and J are TRBV7-3 and TRBJ2-3; D not resolved. Trimming stripped 0 bases from V and 8 bases from J, with 9 bases between. Germline loops: CDR1 SGHTA, CDR2 FQGTGA. CDR3 length: 13 residues. The CDR3 sequence: CASSLTVVATQYF. Here the CDR3 DNA reads TGTGCCAGCAGCTTAACGGTCGTAGCTACGCAGTATTTT.

This clone occurred a few times. The V call is TRBV5-1, the J call TRBJ2-2, with 8 positions matching TRBD1. The J segment lost 3 bases and the V segment lost 4 bases, leaving 5 bases of the junction unmatched. The CDR3 extends over 15 amino acids. Looked up from germline, CDR1 is SGHRS and CDR2 is YFSETQ. DNA for the CDR3: TGCGCCAGCAGCACGGGACAGGTTGACACCGGGGAGCTGTTTTTT. Its translation: CASSTGQVDTGELFF.

Notes on this clone: The same CDR3 arises from other DNA sequences in this sample as well. The chain couples TRBV5-1 to TRBJ2-7; 8 bases agree with TRBD2. The germline CDR1 and CDR2 sequences are SGHRS and YFSETQ. The CDR3 length is 14 residues. V shed 0 bases, J shed 2 bases, and the junction held 1 base outside the gene matches. CDR3 DNA sequence: TGCGCCAGCAGCTTGGAAGCGGGGGCCTACGAGCAGTACTTC. As protein: CASSLEAGAYEQYF. The full variable domain, its missing parts supplied by reference TRBV5-1 and TRBJ2-7, is KAGVTQTPRYLIKTRGQQVTLSCSPISGHRSVSWYQQTPGQGLQFLFEYFSETQRNKGNFPGRFSGRQFSNSRSEMNVSTLELGDSALYLCASSLEAGAYEQYFGPGTRLTVT.

This clone came up once. The chain joins TRBV5-1 to TRBJ2-2; 12 positions match TRBD2. The J segment lost 4 bases and the V segment lost 4 bases, leaving 5 bases of the junction unmatched. Germline V gives CDR1 SGHRS, CDR2 YFSETQ. This CDR3 contains 16 residues. The DNA of the CDR3 is TGCGCCAGCAGCCAGGGACTAGCGGGTATCACCGGGGAGCTGTTTTTT. This codes for CASSQGLAGITGELFF.

V and J are TRBV7-2 and TRBJ2-4, with TRBD2 matching over 11 bases. Trimming cost V 8 bases and J 9 bases; bases outside gene matches: 9. Per germline, CDR1 SGHTA and CDR2 FQGNSA. The CDR3 covers 14 residues. The CDR3 spells CASLSGGAIGIQYF. The CDR3 bases are TGTGCCAGCCTTAGCGGGGGGGCCATTGGCATTCAGTACTTC.

This clone has more than one count but fewer than ten. The V and J genes are TRBV29-1 and TRBJ2-2; 7 bases are a match to TRBD1. In germline, CDR1 is SQVTM, CDR2 ANQGSEA. The V gene end was trimmed by 2 bases and the J gene end by 0 bases; junction bases not matched to a gene: 0. The CDR3 extends over 14 amino acids. CDR3 sequence: CSVEQGANTGELFF. Written as DNA, the CDR3 is TGCAGCGTTGAACAGGGGGCGAACACCGGGGAGCTGTTTTTT.

The chain recombines TRBV28 with TRBJ2-7, with TRBD2 as a possible D gene (5 bases). The CDR3 has 15 amino acids. Germline V gene data show CDR1 as MDHEN and CDR2 as SYDVKM. Trimming removed 7 bases from V and 3 bases from J, with 19 bases in between. This CDR3 reads CASTSLGSGFYEQYF. Written as DNA, the CDR3 is TGTGCCAGCACCAGTTTGGGGAGTGGGTTCTACGAGCAGTACTTC.

This chain links TRBV6-5 with TRBJ2-3; D might be TRBD2 (6 bases). The V and J ends lost 7 bases and 1 base respectively, with 9 bases between them. This CDR3 region has 13 residues. Germline V gene lookup returns CDR1 MNHEY and CDR2 SVGAGI. Here the CDR3 DNA reads TGTGCCAGCAAAGCTAGCGGCACAGATACGCAGTATTTT. Translation: CASKASGTDTQYF.

The V and J genes are TRBV5-1 and TRBJ2-3; D might be TRBD1 (7 bases). This CDR3 is built from 14 residues. CDR1 SGHRS and CDR2 YFSETQ come from the germline V gene. Trimming removed 4 bases from V and 6 bases from J, with 15 bases in between. This CDR3 is CASSNGGGSDTQYF. The CDR3 bases are TGCGCCAGCAGCAACGGAGGGGGCAGCGATACGCAGTATTTT.

This clone was found once. The rearrangement uses TRBV14 and TRBJ1-2, with D uncertain. Trimming pared 0 bases from V and 4 bases from J, leaving 12 bases between. The CDR3 length is 15 residues. Germline loops: CDR1 SGHDN, CDR2 FVKESK. DNA for the CDR3: TGTGCCAGCAGCCAAGATCAGACCCGGGGCTATGGCTACACCTTC. Translation gives CASSQDQTRGYGYTF.

This chain uses TRBV5-4 with TRBJ2-5, with 8 positions matching TRBD2. This CDR3 is 14 amino acids long. Germline CDR1 and CDR2: SGHNT and YYREEE (reference sequence). Germline trimming cut 1 base from V and 1 base from J; bases unmatched to any gene: 0. In DNA form, the CDR3 reads TGTGCCAGCAGCTTGACTAGCGGCCAAGAGACCCAGTACTTC. It yields the protein CASSLTSGQETQYF. Together with reference TRBV5-4 and TRBJ2-5, the CDR3 gives the full variable domain: ETGVTQSPTHLIKTRGQQVTLRCSSQSGHNTVSWYQQALGQGPQFIFQYYREEENGRGNFPPRFSGLQFPNYSSELNVNALELDDSALYLCASSLTSGQETQYFGPGTRLLVL.

This chain uses TRBV2 with TRBJ2-7; 12 bases agree with TRBD1. In germline, CDR1 is SNHLY, CDR2 FYNNEI. Germline trimming cut 7 bases from V and 2 bases from J; bases unmatched to any gene: 6. The CDR3 runs 15 residues. CDR3 in DNA: TGTGCCAGCATCATAGGGACAGGGGGCCCCTACGAGCAGTACTTC. It encodes CASIIGTGGPYEQYF.

The V and J genes are TRBV19 and TRBJ2-3; 8 positions agree with TRBD2. Germline assignment: CDR1 LNHDA and CDR2 SQIVND (reference sequence). V shed 1 base, J shed 6 bases, and the junction held 6 bases outside the gene matches. The CDR3 spans 15 residues. The CDR3 DNA reads as TGTGCCAGTAGTATAGGGGGACGGGGGGGCGATACGCAGTATTTT. Encoded protein: CASSIGGRGGDTQYF.

The rearrangement links TRBV7-9 to TRBJ1-4, with unresolved D. Trimming left V 3 bases short and J 8 bases short, with 10 bases between. This CDR3 has 13 residues. The germline CDR1 and CDR2 sequences are SEHNR and FQNEAQ (reference sequence). DNA of the CDR3: TGTGCCAGCAGCTTTATGGGCCGGGAAAAACTGTTTTTT. Residues: CASSFMGREKLFF.

The J gene is TRBJ2-5, the V gene TRBV5-5; TRBD2 aligns across 9 bases. Germline V lookup: CDR1 SGHKS, CDR2 YYEKEE (reference sequence). The CDR3 contains 15 residues. V trimming: 1 base; J trimming: 2 bases; junction bases outside the gene matches: 3. The CDR3 sequence is CASSLSGRTQETQYF. CDR3 DNA: TGTGCCAGCAGCTTGAGCGGGAGGACACAAGAGACCCAGTACTTC.

This sequence joins TRBV2 and TRBJ2-3; no reliable D call. Germline V lookup: CDR1 SNHLY, CDR2 FYNNEI. Trimming shortened V by 3 bases and J by 0 bases, and 7 bases separated the two germline ends. This CDR3 has 14 residues. The CDR3 DNA reads as TGTGCCAGCAGTGATAACTGGAGCACAGATACGCAGTATTTT. The encoded protein is CASSDNWSTDTQYF.